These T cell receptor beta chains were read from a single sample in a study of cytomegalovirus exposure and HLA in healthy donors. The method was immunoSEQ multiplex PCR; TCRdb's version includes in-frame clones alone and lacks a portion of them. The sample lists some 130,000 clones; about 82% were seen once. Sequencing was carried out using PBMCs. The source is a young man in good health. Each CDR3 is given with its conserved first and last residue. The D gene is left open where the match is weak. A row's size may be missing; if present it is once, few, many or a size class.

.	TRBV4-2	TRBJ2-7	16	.	CASSQAGAGVSYEQYF	TGTGCCAGCAGCCAAGCAGGGGCGGGAGTCTCCTACGAGCAGTACTTC
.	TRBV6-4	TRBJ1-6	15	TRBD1	CASSDQGQGDSPLHF	TGTGCCAGCAGTGACCAGGGACAGGGTGATTCACCCCTCCACTTT
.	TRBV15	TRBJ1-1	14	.	CATSKVRGNTEAFF	TGTGCCACCAGCAAAGTTCGGGGGAACACTGAAGCTTTCTTT
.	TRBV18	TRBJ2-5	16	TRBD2	CASSSGGSGMVETQYF	TGTGCCAGCTCATCGGGAGGTAGCGGGATGGTGGAGACCCAGTACTTC
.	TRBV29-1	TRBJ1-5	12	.	CSVGAVNQPQHF	TGCAGCGTTGGTGCAGTCAATCAGCCCCAGCATTTT
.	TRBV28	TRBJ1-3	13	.	CASSLSLGNTIYF	TGTGCCAGCAGTTTATCCCTCGGAAACACCATATATTTT
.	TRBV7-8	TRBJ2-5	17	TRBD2	CASSLATSGSLQETQYF	TGTGCCAGCAGCTTAGCCACTAGCGGGAGCCTTCAAGAGACCCAGTACTTC
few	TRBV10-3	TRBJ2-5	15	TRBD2	CAISDPSGSQETQYF	TGTGCCATCAGTGATCCTAGCGGGAGCCAAGAGACCCAGTACTTC
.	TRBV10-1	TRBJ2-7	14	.	CATRRGMRSYEQYF	TGCGCCACCCGTCGGGGAATGAGATCCTACGAGCAGTACTTC
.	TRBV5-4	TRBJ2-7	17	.	CASSLGTGLHSSYEQYF	TGTGCCAGCAGCTTGGGGACGGGACTCCACAGCTCCTACGAGCAGTACTTC